The entry below gives a single T cell receptor (beta chain) sequence along with its context. Using immunoSEQ multiplex PCR, the repertoire was profiled, and TCRdb retains in-frame clones only, with some absent. The profile shows around 180,000 clones, approximately 80% of them singletons. Seattle-derived patients entered the study during active infection and were followed longitudinally. This sample was included in a study of blood T cell repertoires in COVID-19. About the study: Sources were T cells, B-cell-depleted T cells, or PBMCs; the material itself was cDNA or gDNA.

Trimming left V 0 bases short and J 9 bases short, with 12 bases between. The germline V gene has CDR1 MGHRA and CDR2 YSYEKL. This CDR3 spans 14 amino acids. Sequencing used peripheral blood. The sequence was obtained from a woman aged 80 or older with COVID-19, enrolled during active disease. This chain links TRBV4-1 with TRBJ2-1; D ambiguous. Written as DNA, the CDR3 is TGCGCCAGCAGCCAAGATATGGTAGCTGGTGAGCAGTTCTTC. Translating it yields CASSQDMVAGEQFF.